This T cell receptor beta chain was sequenced in a study of shared clonotypes between healthy human individuals. Trimming removed 7 bases at V and 2 bases at J, with 15 bases between. Germline V gene data show CDR1 as LNHDA and CDR2 as SQIVND (reference sequence). The CDR3 consists of 15 residues. The run depth of the assay was deep. Among the unsorted PBMC samples, replicate PCRs used 300 ng DNA, 25,000 to 35,000 T cell genomes. Authors' methods: Junction-only immunoSEQ data arrived without quality scores, meaning filtering differed. Clones were read by immunoSEQ multiplex PCR, and TCRdb kept only the in-frame ones, dropping some. From that table come the V and J calls and clone size; the DNA was used to work out D and trimming. The sample shows 490,000 or so clones, over 60% of them seen only once. The healthy adult donors were HIV-negative and reported no recent acute infections or vaccinations.

This chain connects TRBV19 to TRBJ1-5; tentative D call: TRBD1 (5 bases). The specimen sequenced was PBMCs. The receptor comes from a woman aged 40 to 49 in good health. Some clones in this sample may be carry-over from other donors' samples. CDR3 nucleotides: TGTGCCAGTACCACCTACGGGGGAGGCAATCAGCCCCAGCATTTT. Its translation is CASTTYGGGNQPQHF.